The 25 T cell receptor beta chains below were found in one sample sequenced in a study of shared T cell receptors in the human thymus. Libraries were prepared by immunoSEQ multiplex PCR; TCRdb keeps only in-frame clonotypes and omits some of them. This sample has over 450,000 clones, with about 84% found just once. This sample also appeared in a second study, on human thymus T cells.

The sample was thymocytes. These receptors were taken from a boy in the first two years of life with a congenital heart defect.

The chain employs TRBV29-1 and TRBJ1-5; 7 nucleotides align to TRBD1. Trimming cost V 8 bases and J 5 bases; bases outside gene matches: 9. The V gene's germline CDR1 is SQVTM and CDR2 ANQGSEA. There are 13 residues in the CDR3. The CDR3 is CSPGPGGYQPQHF. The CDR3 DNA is TGCAGCCCAGGGCCAGGGGGGTATCAGCCCCAGCATTTT.

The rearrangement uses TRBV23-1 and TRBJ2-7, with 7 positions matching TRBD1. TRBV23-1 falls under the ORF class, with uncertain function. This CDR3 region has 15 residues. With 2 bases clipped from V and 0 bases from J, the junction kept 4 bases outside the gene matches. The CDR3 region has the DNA TGCGCCAGCAGTCAAGGACAGGTCCACTCCTACGAGCAGTACTTC. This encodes CASSQGQVHSYEQYF.

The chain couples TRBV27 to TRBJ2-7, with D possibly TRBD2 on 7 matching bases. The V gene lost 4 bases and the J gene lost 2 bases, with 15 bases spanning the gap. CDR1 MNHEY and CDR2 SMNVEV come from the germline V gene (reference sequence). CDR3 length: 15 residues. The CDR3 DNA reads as TGTGCCAGCAGTTCCCTCCTCGGGGGGCCCTACGAGCAGTACTTC. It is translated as CASSSLLGGPYEQYF.

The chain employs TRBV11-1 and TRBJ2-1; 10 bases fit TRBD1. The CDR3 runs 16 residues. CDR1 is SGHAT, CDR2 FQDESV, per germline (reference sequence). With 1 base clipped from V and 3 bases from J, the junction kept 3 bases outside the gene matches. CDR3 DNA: TGTGCCAGCAGCTTAGGGACAGGGGGACTCTACAATGAGCAGTTCTTC. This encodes CASSLGTGGLYNEQFF.

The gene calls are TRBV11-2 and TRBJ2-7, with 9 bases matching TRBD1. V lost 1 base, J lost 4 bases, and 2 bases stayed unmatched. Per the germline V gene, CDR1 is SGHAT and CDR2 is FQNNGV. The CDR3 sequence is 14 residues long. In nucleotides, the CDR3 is TGTGCCAGCAGCTTAGTACAGGGGGCTTACGAGCAGTACTTC. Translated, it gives CASSLVQGAYEQYF.

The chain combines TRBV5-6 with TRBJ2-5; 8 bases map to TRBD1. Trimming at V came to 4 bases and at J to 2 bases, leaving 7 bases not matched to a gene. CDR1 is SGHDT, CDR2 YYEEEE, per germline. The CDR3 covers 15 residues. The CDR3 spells CASSLTGDLQETQYF. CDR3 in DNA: TGTGCCAGCAGCCTGACAGGGGATCTTCAAGAGACCCAGTACTTC. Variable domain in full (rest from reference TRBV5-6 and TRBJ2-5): DAGVTQSPTHLIKTRGQQVTLRCSPKSGHDTVSWYQQALGQGPQFIFQYYEEEERQRGNFPDRFSGHQFPNYSSELNVNALLLGDSALYLCASSLTGDLQETQYFGPGTRLLVL.

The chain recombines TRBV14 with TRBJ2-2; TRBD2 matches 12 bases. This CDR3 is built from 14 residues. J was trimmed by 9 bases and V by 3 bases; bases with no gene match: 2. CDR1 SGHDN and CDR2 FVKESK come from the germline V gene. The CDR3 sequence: CASSQRTSGRELFF. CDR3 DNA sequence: TGTGCCAGCAGCCAGCGGACTAGCGGGAGGGAGCTGTTTTTT.

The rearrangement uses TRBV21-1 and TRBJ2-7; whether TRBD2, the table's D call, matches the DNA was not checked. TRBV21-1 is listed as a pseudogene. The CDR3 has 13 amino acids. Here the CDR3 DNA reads TGTGCCAGCAGCGGGGCTAGCGGGAGCGAGCAGTACTTC. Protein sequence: CASSGASGSEQYF.

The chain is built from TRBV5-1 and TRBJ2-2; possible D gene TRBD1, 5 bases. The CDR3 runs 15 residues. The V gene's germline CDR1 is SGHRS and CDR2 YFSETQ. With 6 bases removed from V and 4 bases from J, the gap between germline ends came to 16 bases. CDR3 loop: CASTLGQGRTGELFF. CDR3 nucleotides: TGCGCCAGCACCTTAGGACAAGGTCGCACCGGGGAGCTGTTTTTT.

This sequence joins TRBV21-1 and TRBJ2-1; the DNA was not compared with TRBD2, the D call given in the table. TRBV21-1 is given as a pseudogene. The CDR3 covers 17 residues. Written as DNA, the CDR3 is TGTGCCAGCAGCAAACGCATGTCTAGCGGGAGGTGGGATGAGCAGTTCTTC. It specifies CASSKRMSSGRWDEQFF.

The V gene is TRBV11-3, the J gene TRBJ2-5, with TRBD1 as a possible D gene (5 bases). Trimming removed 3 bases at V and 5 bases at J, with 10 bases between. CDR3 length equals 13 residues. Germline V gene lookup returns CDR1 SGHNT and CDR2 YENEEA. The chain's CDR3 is CASSLKGWETQYF. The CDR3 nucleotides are TGTGCCAGCAGCTTGAAGGGGTGGGAGACCCAGTACTTC.

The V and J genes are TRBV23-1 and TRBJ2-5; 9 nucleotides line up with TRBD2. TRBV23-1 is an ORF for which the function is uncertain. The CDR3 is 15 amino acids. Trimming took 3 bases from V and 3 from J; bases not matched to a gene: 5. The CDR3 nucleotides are TGCGCCAGCAGTCAGACTAGCGGTCCTGAAGAGACCCAGTACTTC. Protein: CASSQTSGPEETQYF.

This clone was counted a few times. The CDR3 protein is CASSQTSTGANVLTF. The DNA of the CDR3 is TGCGCCAGCAGCCAGACTAGTACCGGGGCCAACGTCCTGACTTTC. The chain uses TRBV4-1 and TRBJ2-6; maybe TRBD2 (6 bases). Germline V gene sequence: CDR1 MGHRA, CDR2 YSYEKL. This CDR3 has 15 amino acids. V was shortened by 3 bases and J by 4 bases, with 10 bases between the two germline ends.

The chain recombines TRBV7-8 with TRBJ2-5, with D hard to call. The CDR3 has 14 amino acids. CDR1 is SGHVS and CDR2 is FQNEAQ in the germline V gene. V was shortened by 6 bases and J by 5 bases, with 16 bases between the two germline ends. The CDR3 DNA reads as TGTGCCAGCAGGCGCGACCGTGGGCTTGAGACCCAGTACTTC. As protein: CASRRDRGLETQYF. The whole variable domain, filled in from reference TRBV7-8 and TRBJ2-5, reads GAGVSQSPRYKVAKRGQDVALRCDPISGHVSLFWYQQALGQGPEFLTYFQNEAQLDKSGLPSDRFFAERPEGSVSTLKIQRTQQEDSAVYLCASRRDRGLETQYFGPGTRLLVL.

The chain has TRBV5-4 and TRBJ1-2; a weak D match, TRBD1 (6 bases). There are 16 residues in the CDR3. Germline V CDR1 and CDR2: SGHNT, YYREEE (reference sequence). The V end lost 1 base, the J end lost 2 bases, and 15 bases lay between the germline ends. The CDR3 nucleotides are TGTGCCAGCAGCTTGCGCCTTCGGGGGGCCAACTATGGCTACACCTTC. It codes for CASSLRLRGANYGYTF.

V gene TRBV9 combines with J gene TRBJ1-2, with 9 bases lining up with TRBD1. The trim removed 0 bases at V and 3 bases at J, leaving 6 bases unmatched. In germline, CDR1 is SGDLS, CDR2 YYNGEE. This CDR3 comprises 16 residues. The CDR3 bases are TGTGCCAGCAGCGTAGAGGACAGGGGAGACGACTATGGCTACACCTTC. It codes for CASSVEDRGDDYGYTF.

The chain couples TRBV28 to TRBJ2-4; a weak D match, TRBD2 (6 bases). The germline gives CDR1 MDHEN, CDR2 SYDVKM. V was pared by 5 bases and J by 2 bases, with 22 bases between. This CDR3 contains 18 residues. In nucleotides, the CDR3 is TGTGCCAGCAGTCTAAACCCGGGACTGGCAGGGACCAAAAACATTCAGTACTTC. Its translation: CASSLNPGLAGTKNIQYF.

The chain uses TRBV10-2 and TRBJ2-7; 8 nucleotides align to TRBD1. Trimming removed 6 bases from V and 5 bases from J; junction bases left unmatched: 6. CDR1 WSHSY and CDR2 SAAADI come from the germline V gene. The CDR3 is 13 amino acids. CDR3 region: CASRPTGENEQYF. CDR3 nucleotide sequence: TGCGCCAGCAGGCCGACAGGGGAAAACGAGCAGTACTTC.

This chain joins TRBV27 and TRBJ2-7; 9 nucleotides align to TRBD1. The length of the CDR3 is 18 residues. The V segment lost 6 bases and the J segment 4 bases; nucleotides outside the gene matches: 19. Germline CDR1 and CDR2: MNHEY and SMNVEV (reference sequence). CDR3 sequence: CASSPRDRVPLPLYEQYF. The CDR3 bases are TGTGCCAGCAGCCCCCGGGACAGGGTGCCTCTACCCCTTTACGAGCAGTACTTC.

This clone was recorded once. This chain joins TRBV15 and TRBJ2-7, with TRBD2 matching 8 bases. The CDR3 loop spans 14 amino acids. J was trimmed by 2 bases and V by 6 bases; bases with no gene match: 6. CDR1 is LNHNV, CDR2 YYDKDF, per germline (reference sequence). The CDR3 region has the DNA TGTGCCACCAGTCTTAGCGGGACGACCTACGAGCAGTACTTC. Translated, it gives CATSLSGTTYEQYF.

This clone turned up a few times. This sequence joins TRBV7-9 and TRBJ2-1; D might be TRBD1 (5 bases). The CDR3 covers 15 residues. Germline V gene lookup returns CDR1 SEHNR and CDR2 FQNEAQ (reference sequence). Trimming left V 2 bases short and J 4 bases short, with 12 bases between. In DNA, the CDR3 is TGTGCCAGCAGCTTAAGTTCCAGGGATTACAATGAGCAGTTCTTC. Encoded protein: CASSLSSRDYNEQFF.

CDR3 in amino acids: CASSMDRGRYEQYF. The CDR3 DNA sequence: TGTGCCAGTAGTATGGACAGGGGGCGGTACGAGCAGTACTTC. The chain combines TRBV19 with TRBJ2-7; the match to TRBD1 covers 11 bases. Losses at the gene ends were 3 bases for V and 4 bases for J; bases not matched to a gene: 2. Germline loops: CDR1 LNHDA, CDR2 SQIVND (reference sequence). This CDR3 is 14 amino acids long. Full variable domain (outside the CDR3, taken from reference TRBV19 and TRBJ2-7): DGGITQSPKYLFRKEGQNVTLSCEQNLNHDAMYWYRQDPGQGLRLIYYSQIVNDFQKGDIAEGYSVSREKKESFPLTVTSAQKNPTAFYLCASSMDRGRYEQYFGPGTRLTVT.

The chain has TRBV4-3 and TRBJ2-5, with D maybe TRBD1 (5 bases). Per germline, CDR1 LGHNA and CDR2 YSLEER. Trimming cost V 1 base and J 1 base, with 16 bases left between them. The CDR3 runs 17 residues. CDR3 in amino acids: CASSQGDFDRGQETQYF. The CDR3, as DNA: TGCGCCAGCAGCCAAGGGGATTTTGATAGGGGCCAAGAGACCCAGTACTTC.

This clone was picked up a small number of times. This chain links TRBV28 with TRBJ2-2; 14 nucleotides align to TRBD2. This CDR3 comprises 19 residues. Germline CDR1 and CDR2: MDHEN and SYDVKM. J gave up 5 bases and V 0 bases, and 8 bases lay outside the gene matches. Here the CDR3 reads CASSLCYPGTSGRTGELFF. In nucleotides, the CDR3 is TGTGCCAGCAGTTTATGTTACCCCGGGACTAGCGGGAGAACCGGGGAGCTGTTTTTT.

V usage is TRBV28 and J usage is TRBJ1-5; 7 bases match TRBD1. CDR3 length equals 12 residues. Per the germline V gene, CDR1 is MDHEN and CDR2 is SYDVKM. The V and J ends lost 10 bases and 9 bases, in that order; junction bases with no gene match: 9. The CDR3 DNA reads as TGTGCCATAGGACAGGTTCATGCGCCCCAGCATTTT. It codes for CAIGQVHAPQHF.